Sequencing of this TCR beta chain was carried out in a study of regulatory T cells in long-lasting Graves disease. Combining iRepertoire HTBI primers with Arm-PCR of CDR3 regions, the authors built TCR beta libraries. TCRdb analysed the multiplex PCR reads with MiXCR anew, one entry per CDR3 protein. The profile shows about 420,000 distinct CDR3 sequences, about 20% of them singletons. This clonotype was seen repeatedly, ten times or more. Its antigen is not identified. The germline V gene encodes CDR1 SNHLY and CDR2 FYNNEI. Trimming at V came to 4 bases and at J to 5 bases, leaving 10 bases not matched to a gene. The length of the CDR3 is 15 residues. Study outcomes and limitations: The number of shared public clonotypes was higher in persistent patients (more than 2,500) than new patients (966). TCR diversity was lower in persistent than newly diagnosed Graves' disease. The work looked only at peripheral blood and did not look at thyroid tissue.

Time point meaning: persistent/refractory GD, antithyroid drugs over 5 years with positive TRAb. PBMC-extracted RNA yielded the TCR library. The chain couples TRBV2 to TRBJ1-1, with 7 positions matching TRBD1. This clonotype was sampled from a female donor with Graves disease. The material sequenced was peripheral blood mononuclear cells (PBMCs), taken when the disease was refractory, from a patient treated with antithyroid drugs. This chain's CDR3 is CASSADRAILTEAFF. Here the CDR3 DNA reads TGTGCCAGCAGTGCTGACAGGGCGATATTGACTGAAGCTTTCTTT.